This TCR beta chain came from a study of shared clonotypes between healthy human individuals. Study-level information: The study enrolled a couple of women and a few men aged 18 to 49.

CD45RO-negative cells were positively selected for CCR7, leaving out terminally differentiated effector memory CD45RA+ cells. All of the donors resided in Nashville, Tennessee, and each was a Caucasian adult. This clone was seen just once. One end of the junction fails to match germline, which may point to a read error. The CDR3 has 15 amino acids. The germline gives CDR1 SGHAT, CDR2 FQNNGV. Clones were read by immunoSEQ multiplex PCR, and TCRdb kept only the in-frame ones, dropping some. This repertoire shows under 2,000,000 clones, just under 95% found once; its top ten account for 1% to 1.5%. V is TRBV11-2 and J is TRBJ1-2; D is unresolved. The sequence was obtained from a young man in good health. Sequenced input: naive CD8+ T cells sorted from blood. Here the CDR3 reads CASSVELGSGHGYTF. CDR3 in DNA: TGTGCCAGCAGCGTAGAGCTAGGGTCGGGTCATGGCTACACCTTC.